These 11 T cell receptor beta chains share one sample of origin, sequenced in a study of Ad26.COV2.S vaccination and SARS-CoV-2 variants. Sequenced by immunoSEQ multiplex PCR; TCRdb stores in-frame clones only, minus some. The sample holds more than 300,000 clones, roughly 84% seen once. Documented treatment: 19 received Ad26.COV2.S at low or high dose, single or two shots; about 5 received placebo; per-sample allocation not given. Each sample was drawn 63 days after the first injection (of vaccine or placebo). The starting material was peripheral blood, obtained in a trial of Ad26.COV2.S vaccine versus placebo. All receptors derive from a person between 18 and 65 years old who received the Ad26.COV2.S COVID-19 vaccine or a placebo.

The V gene is TRBV7-2, the J gene TRBJ1-1; D gene ambiguous. Trimming took 1 base from V and 6 from J, leaving 18 bases between them. CDR1 and CDR2 (germline): SGHTA, FQGNSA. This CDR3 has 16 residues. The CDR3 DNA sequence: TGTGCCAGCAGCTTAGATAGTAGGACGGGGTGGGCTGAAGCTTTCTTT. Amino acids: CASSLDSRTGWAEAFF.

V is TRBV6-6 and J is TRBJ1-1; 8 bases fit TRBD1. This CDR3 comprises 14 residues. V gave up 5 bases and J gave up 5 bases; unmatched junction bases: 7. The germline CDR1 and CDR2 sequences are MNHNY and SVGAGI (reference sequence). This chain's CDR3 is CASSDRDRTTEAFF. The CDR3 DNA reads as TGTGCCAGCAGTGACCGGGACAGGACGACTGAAGCTTTCTTT.

The chain employs TRBV7-8 and TRBJ2-7, with 9 bases fitting TRBD2. CDR3 length equals 18 residues. Germline trimming cut 1 base from V and 2 bases from J; bases unmatched to any gene: 12. The germline V gene has CDR1 SGHVS and CDR2 FQNEAQ. The DNA of the CDR3 is TGTGCCAGCAGCTTAGTCGGGACGGGGAGCGGGGGGACCTACGAGCAGTACTTC. It translates to CASSLVGTGSGGTYEQYF.

The chain has TRBV7-2 and TRBJ1-4; no firm D call. Trimming took 1 base from V and 0 from J, leaving 18 bases between them. From germline, CDR1 is SGHTA and CDR2 FQGNSA. This CDR3 is 19 amino acids long. CDR3 coding DNA: TGTGCCAGCAGCTTAGGTAAGGTGCGCTATCCTGCAACTAATGAAAAACTGTTTTTT. Translated, it gives CASSLGKVRYPATNEKLFF.

The chain couples TRBV25-1 to TRBJ2-7; 8 nucleotides line up with TRBD1. Germline V lookup: CDR1 MGHDK, CDR2 SYGVNS. This CDR3 contains 14 residues. J gave up 0 bases and V 6 bases, and 4 bases lay outside the gene matches. The CDR3 reads CASRAGQGSYEQYF. The CDR3 DNA reads as TGTGCCAGCAGGGCTGGACAGGGCTCCTACGAGCAGTACTTC.

This chain joins TRBV14 and TRBJ1-1; a possible D gene is TRBD1 (6 bases). Trimming shortened V by 1 base and J by 1 base, and 10 bases separated the two germline ends. The germline V gene encodes CDR1 SGHDN and CDR2 FVKESK. The CDR3 spans 15 residues. CDR3 sequence: CASSQAGTKNTEAFF. The CDR3 DNA reads as TGTGCCAGCAGCCAAGCAGGGACAAAGAACACTGAAGCTTTCTTT.

The rearrangement joins TRBV18 to TRBJ2-7; a weak D match, TRBD1 (6 bases). The CDR3 covers 15 residues. Germline V lookup: CDR1 KGHSH, CDR2 LQKENI. V was clipped by 1 base and J by 0 bases, with 10 bases between them. CDR3 protein: CASSPRQGSSYEQYF. CDR3 bases: TGTGCCAGCTCACCACGGCAGGGGAGCTCCTACGAGCAGTACTTC.

The J gene is TRBJ2-2, the V gene TRBV25-1; possibly TRBD2 for D (6 bases). This CDR3 comprises 16 residues. Germline lookup yields CDR1 MGHDK and CDR2 SYGVNS. Trimming pared 6 bases from V and 0 bases from J, leaving 14 bases between. The CDR3 nucleotides read TGTGCCAGCAGCCGCGGCGGGGTCGCGAACACCGGGGAGCTGTTTTTT. The encoded protein is CASSRGGVANTGELFF.

This clone was found a few times. The chain uses TRBV7-2 and TRBJ1-2; D gene uncertain. Germline V gene lookup returns CDR1 SGHTA and CDR2 FQGNSA. Trimming left V 4 bases short and J 0 bases short, with 12 bases between. CDR3 size: 15 residues. The chain's CDR3 is CASSSRPRANYGYTF. CDR3 DNA sequence: TGTGCCAGCAGCTCCCGACCCCGAGCTAACTATGGCTACACCTTC.

This sequence joins TRBV5-6 and TRBJ2-7, with a tentative D call TRBD2 (7 bases). Between the trimmed V and J ends, which lost 1 base and 1 base, there was a span of 15 bases. Germline-derived CDR1 and CDR2 are SGHDT and YYEEEE. The CDR3 runs to 16 residues. This chain's CDR3 is CASSLRGARVSYEQYF. The CDR3 coding sequence is TGTGCCAGCAGCTTGCGGGGGGCCAGGGTATCCTACGAGCAGTACTTC.

This chain connects TRBV6-6 to TRBJ2-2, with a tentative D call TRBD1 (5 bases). The CDR3 length is 14 residues. With 0 bases removed from V and 6 bases from J, the gap between germline ends came to 8 bases. The germline V gene encodes CDR1 MNHNY and CDR2 SVGAGI (reference sequence). CDR3 bases: TGTGCCAGCAGTTACTCGATAGGGGCCGGGGAGCTGTTTTTT. This gives the protein CASSYSIGAGELFF.